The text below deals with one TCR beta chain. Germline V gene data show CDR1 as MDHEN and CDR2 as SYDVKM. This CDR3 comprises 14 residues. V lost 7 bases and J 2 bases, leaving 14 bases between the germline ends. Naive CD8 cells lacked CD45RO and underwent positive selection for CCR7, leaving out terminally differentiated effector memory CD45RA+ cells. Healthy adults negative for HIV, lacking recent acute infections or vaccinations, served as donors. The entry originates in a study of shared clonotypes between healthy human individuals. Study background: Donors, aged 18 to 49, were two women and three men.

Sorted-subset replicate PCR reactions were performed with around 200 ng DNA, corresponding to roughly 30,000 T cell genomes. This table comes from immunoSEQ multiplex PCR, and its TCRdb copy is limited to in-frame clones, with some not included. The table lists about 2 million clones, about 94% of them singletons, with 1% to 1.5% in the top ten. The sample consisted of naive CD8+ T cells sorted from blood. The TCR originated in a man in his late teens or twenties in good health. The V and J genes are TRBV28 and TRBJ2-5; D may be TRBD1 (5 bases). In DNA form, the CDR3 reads TGTGCCAGCAACCCCTGGGCAGGGCAAGAGACCCAGTACTTC. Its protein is CASNPWAGQETQYF. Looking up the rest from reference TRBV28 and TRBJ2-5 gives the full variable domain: DVKVTQSSRYLVKRTGEKVFLECVQDMDHENMFWYRQDPGLGLRLIYFSYDVKMKEKGDIPEGYSVSREKKERFSLILESASTNQTSMYLCASNPWAGQETQYFGPGTRLLVL.